The 30 T cell receptor beta chains below all came from one sample that was sequenced in a study of blood T cells in healthy people across ages. A second about 7 to 12 cycle PCR used barcoded and J-beta primers. TCRdb recomputed calls from the 5' RACE reads with MiXCR, one row per CDR3 protein. The sample carries some 1.7 million distinct CDR3 sequences, over 25% recorded once. Material: blood. The source of these receptors is a woman aged 30 to 39 in good health.

Worth noting for this clonotype: The junction shows a germline mismatch at one end, possibly a read error. The chain uses TRBV7-2 and TRBJ2-3; TRBD2 aligns across 8 bases. In germline, CDR1 is SGHTA, CDR2 FQGNSA. This CDR3 contains 16 residues. The CDR3: CASNLGTGGPADTQYF. The CDR3 nucleotides read TGTGCCAGCAACTTAGGTACGGGAGGGCCAGCAGATACGCAGTATTTT. Drawing the rest from reference TRBV7-2 and TRBJ2-3, the complete variable domain is GAGVSQSPSNKVTEKGKDVELRCDPISGHTALYWYRQSLGQGLEFLIYFQGNSAPDKSGLPSDRFSAERTGGSVSTLTIQRTQQEDSAVYLCASNLGTGGPADTQYFGPGTRLTVL.

This clonotype was recorded many times. This chain uses TRBV5-4 with TRBJ2-3, with TRBD1 matching 7 bases. This CDR3 is 15 amino acids long. Per germline, CDR1 SGHNT and CDR2 YYREEE (reference sequence). The V gene end was trimmed by 4 bases and the J gene end by 3 bases; junction bases not matched to a gene: 8. CDR3: CASSPPGTETDTQYF. In nucleotides, the CDR3 is TGTGCCAGCAGCCCCCCCGGGACAGAGACAGATACGCAGTATTTT.

The table lists this clonotype with a few counts. The V gene is TRBV20-1, the J gene TRBJ1-5; D uncertain. The V gene's germline CDR1 is DFQATT and CDR2 SNEGSKA (reference sequence). The length of the CDR3 is 13 residues. Trimming removed 0 bases from V and 7 bases from J, with 10 bases in between. The chain's CDR3 is CSARDQEIQPQHF. The CDR3 nucleotides read TGCAGTGCTAGAGATCAAGAGATACAGCCCCAGCATTTT.

Concerning this clonotype: A read error may be the cause here, since a much bigger clone is one base away. V gene TRBV2 combines with J gene TRBJ2-7; TRBD1 agrees at 8 bases. V shed 5 bases and J 3 bases; nucleotides not matched to a gene: 6. CDR1 and CDR2 from the germline V gene are SNHLY and FYNNEI. There are 14 residues in the CDR3. The CDR3 region is CASSLTGVDYEQYF. Here the CDR3 DNA reads TGTGCCAGCAGTCTGACAGGGGTCGACTACGAGCAGTACTTC.

This chain connects TRBV7-2 to TRBJ2-1, with 12 bases aligning to TRBD2. This CDR3 has 16 amino acids. V was pared by 1 base and J by 7 bases, with 5 bases of the junction left unmatched. CDR1 and CDR2 (germline): SGHTA, FQGNSA. For the CDR3, the DNA is TGTGCCAGCAGCTTAGACGGACTAGCGGGATGGAATGAGCAGTTCTTC. Translated, it gives CASSLDGLAGWNEQFF.

This clonotype showed up just a few times. The rearrangement joins TRBV6-1 to TRBJ1-2; maybe TRBD1 (5 bases). This CDR3 is built from 14 residues. V lost 2 bases and J 4 bases, leaving 11 bases between the germline ends. Germline V gene sequence: CDR1 MNHNS, CDR2 SASEGT. This CDR3 is CASSENEGTYGYTF. The DNA of the CDR3 is TGTGCCAGCAGTGAAAACGAGGGGACCTATGGCTACACCTTC.

This clonotype was seen a handful of times. The chain is built from TRBV9 and TRBJ2-1; 14 bases line up with TRBD2. Germline values: CDR1 SGDLS, CDR2 YYNGEE. The CDR3 runs to 17 residues. J lost 4 bases, V lost 4 bases, and 7 bases had no gene match. For the CDR3, the DNA is TGTGCCAGCAGCCCACGACTAGCGGGAGGGCTATACAATGAGCAGTTCTTC. Its protein is CASSPRLAGGLYNEQFF.

This clonotype was found a few times. This chain joins TRBV7-2 and TRBJ2-3; the match to TRBD2 covers 13 bases. The V segment lost 3 bases and the J segment 4 bases; nucleotides outside the gene matches: 7. This CDR3 spans 17 amino acids. Germline lookup yields CDR1 SGHTA and CDR2 FQGNSA. Here the CDR3 reads CASSFHTSGREADTQYF. The CDR3 DNA follows: TGTGCCAGCAGCTTCCATACTAGCGGGAGGGAGGCAGATACGCAGTATTTT.

The chain uses TRBV5-1 and TRBJ2-3; TRBD2 might be the D (6 bases). V was clipped by 0 bases and J by 2 bases, with 16 bases between them. CDR1 SGHRS and CDR2 YFSETQ come from the germline V gene. The CDR3 covers 17 residues. Here the CDR3 DNA reads TGCGCCAGCAGCTTGGCCTCCGCTAGCGACAACACAGATACGCAGTATTTT. Its translation is CASSLASASDNTDTQYF.

This clonotype has a count of ten or more. CDR3 coding DNA: TGTGCCAGCAGTTTCACCTATGGCTACACCTTC. Its translation: CASSFTYGYTF. The chain recombines TRBV28 with TRBJ1-2, with D hard to call. There are 11 residues in the CDR3. V dropped 3 bases and J dropped 4 bases, with 3 bases sitting between them. Germline CDR1 reads MDHEN; CDR2 reads SYDVKM.

CDR3 in DNA: TGCAGCGTTGGAATGGCAGGGACGGACACCGGGGAGCTGTTTTTT. Translated, it gives CSVGMAGTDTGELFF. The chain combines TRBV29-1 with TRBJ2-2; D possibly matches TRBD1 or TRBD2 (5 bases each). The V gene lost 4 bases and the J gene lost 3 bases, with 15 bases spanning the gap. CDR1 is SQVTM and CDR2 is ANQGSEA in the germline V gene. CDR3 length: 15 residues.

This clonotype has just a few counts. This chain connects TRBV5-5 to TRBJ2-3; D may be TRBD1 (6 bases). The CDR3 has 16 residues. Germline V CDR1 and CDR2: SGHKS, YYEKEE (reference sequence). V shed 1 base and J shed 6 bases, with 18 bases lying between them. CDR3 coding DNA: TGTGCCAGCAGCTTGCCGACAGGTCTAGTTCTGGATACGCAGTATTTT. Translated: CASSLPTGLVLDTQYF.

This chain joins TRBV5-1 and TRBJ2-2, with D uncertain. The germline gives CDR1 SGHRS, CDR2 YFSETQ. Trimming left V 0 bases short and J 1 base short, with 10 bases between. This CDR3 is built from 16 residues. CDR3 bases: TGCGCCAGCAGCTTGGACTTGATACAGAACACCGGGGAGCTGTTTTTT. Amino acid sequence: CASSLDLIQNTGELFF.

This clonotype has at least ten counts. This chain connects TRBV29-1 to TRBJ2-7, with TRBD2 as a possible D gene (7 bases). Per the germline V gene, CDR1 is SQVTM and CDR2 is ANQGSEA. The CDR3 contains 13 residues. Trimming took 4 bases from V and 2 from J, leaving 12 bases between them. CDR3 in amino acids: CSVVWEGAYEQYF. The CDR3 nucleotides read TGCAGCGTTGTTTGGGAGGGGGCCTACGAGCAGTACTTC.

This clonotype was counted at least ten times. The rearrangement uses TRBV9 and TRBJ2-7; TRBD2 is a possible D gene (5 bases). The CDR3 has 15 amino acids. The V and J ends lost 0 bases and 1 base respectively, with 11 bases between them. Germline lookup yields CDR1 SGDLS and CDR2 YYNGEE. CDR3 residues: CASSVGLPGSYEQYF. For the CDR3, the DNA is TGTGCCAGCAGCGTAGGACTACCGGGGTCCTACGAGCAGTACTTC.

A few counts support this clonotype. V usage is TRBV6-6 and J usage is TRBJ2-3; D remains ambiguous. Trimming removed 2 bases at V and 2 bases at J, with 14 bases between. The CDR3 length is 16 residues. Germline CDR1 and CDR2: MNHNY and SVGAGI (reference sequence). The CDR3 reads CASSYPPGYFTDTQYF. The CDR3 coding sequence is TGTGCCAGCAGTTACCCGCCGGGCTATTTCACAGATACGCAGTATTTT.

The sample holds many counts of this clonotype. V is TRBV3-1 and J is TRBJ1-5; a weak D match, TRBD1 (6 bases). The germline CDR1 and CDR2 sequences are LGHDT and YNNKEL (reference sequence). The CDR3 sequence is 13 residues long. Deletions cut 8 bases from V and 6 bases from J, with 14 bases between. Here the CDR3 reads CASSQGGGQPQHF. CDR3 in DNA: TGTGCCAGCTCACAGGGAGGCGGTCAGCCCCAGCATTTT.

This clonotype was seen once. This rearrangement joins TRBV2 to TRBJ1-2, with D perhaps TRBD1 (5 bases). The CDR3 loop spans 11 amino acids. Germline V CDR1 and CDR2: SNHLY, FYNNEI. Trimming stripped 6 bases from V and 12 bases from J, with 14 bases between. The CDR3 sequence is CASRLGGLDTF. CDR3 nucleotide sequence: TGTGCCAGCAGGTTGGGGGGACTTGACACCTTC. Full variable domain (remainder filled in from reference TRBV2 and TRBJ1-2): EPEVTQTPSHQVTQMGQEVILRCVPISNHLYFYWYRQILGQKVEFLVSFYNNEISEKSEIFDDQFSVERPDGSNFTLKIRSTKLEDSAMYFCASRLGGLDTFGSGTRLTVV.

The J gene is TRBJ1-4, the V gene TRBV20-1; D possibly corresponds to TRBD1 (5 bases). This CDR3 region has 14 residues. V lost 0 bases and J lost 8, with 13 bases in between. The germline gives CDR1 DFQATT, CDR2 SNEGSKA (reference sequence). CDR3 nucleotides: TGCAGTGCTAGAGATGGAGCAGGGAACGAAAAACTGTTTTTT. Translated, it gives CSARDGAGNEKLFF.

This chain joins TRBV5-1 and TRBJ2-7; no reliable D call. The ends were cut back, 0 bases at V and 2 bases at J, with 9 bases in the middle. The CDR3 contains 14 residues. The germline V gene has CDR1 SGHRS and CDR2 YFSETQ. The CDR3 is CASSLVPVAYEQYF. The CDR3 DNA reads TGCGCCAGCAGCTTGGTACCGGTGGCCTACGAGCAGTACTTC.

In its sample, this clonotype was seen once. A much larger clone differs by one base, so this may be a read error. The rearrangement joins TRBV9 to TRBJ2-1; D ambiguous. The V gene's germline CDR1 is SGDLS and CDR2 YYNGEE. CDR3 length: 14 amino acids. V was shortened by 4 bases and J by 10 bases, with 18 bases between the two germline ends. This CDR3 is CASSTLSGMDEQFF. The CDR3 DNA follows: TGTGCCAGCAGCACCCTCTCTGGGATGGACGAGCAGTTCTTC.

The rearrangement joins TRBV7-2 to TRBJ1-5, with no clear D. Deletions cut 5 bases from V and 0 bases from J, with 20 bases between. Germline V gene sequence: CDR1 SGHTA, CDR2 FQGNSA. This CDR3 spans 18 amino acids. The CDR3 sequence: CASSVHPRHLNSNQPQHF. CDR3 nucleotides: TGTGCCAGCAGCGTACACCCCCGGCACCTTAATAGCAATCAGCCCCAGCATTTT. Full variable domain (outside the CDR3, taken from reference TRBV7-2 and TRBJ1-5): GAGVSQSPSNKVTEKGKDVELRCDPISGHTALYWYRQSLGQGLEFLIYFQGNSAPDKSGLPSDRFSAERTGGSVSTLTIQRTQQEDSAVYLCASSVHPRHLNSNQPQHFGDGTRLSIL.

This clonotype was recorded only once. One base away lies a much larger clone, so this may be a sequencing read error. This chain uses TRBV2 with TRBJ2-7; TRBD1 matches at 7 bases. The CDR3 is 14 residues long. The germline V gene encodes CDR1 SNHLY and CDR2 FYNNEI. V was clipped by 10 bases and J by 7 bases; unmatched bases: 16. This CDR3 is CATQPRGPDNEQYF. As DNA, the CDR3 is TGTGCCACCCAGCCTAGGGGGCCAGACAATGAGCAGTACTTC. The full variable domain, completed using reference TRBV2 and TRBJ2-7, is EPEVTQTPSHQVTQMGQEVILRCVPISNHLYFYWYRQILGQKVEFLVSFYNNEISEKSEIFDDQFSVERPDGSNFTLKIRSTKLEDSAMYFCATQPRGPDNEQYFGPGTRLTVT.

V is TRBV5-6 and J is TRBJ1-1, with a weak D call TRBD1 (6 bases). The V gene's germline CDR1 is SGHDT and CDR2 YYEEEE. The CDR3 length is 13 residues. Trimming removed 3 bases from V and 11 bases from J, with 17 bases in between. The CDR3 nucleotides read TGTGCCAGCAGCTCCCCCAGCGACAGGATGGCTTTCTTT. This translates into CASSSPSDRMAFF.

Comment on this clonotype: One end of the junction is discordant with germline, which a read error may explain. The chain links TRBV3-1 to TRBJ1-3; tentative D call: TRBD1 (5 bases). From germline, CDR1 is LGHDT and CDR2 YNNKEL (reference sequence). The CDR3 is 16 amino acids. The CDR3 spells CAGSPSPDSVGNTIYF. The CDR3 DNA sequence: TGTGCCGGCAGCCCCAGCCCAGACAGCGTTGGAAACACCATATATTTT.

V and J are TRBV28 and TRBJ1-1; a possible D gene is TRBD1 (5 bases). Per the germline V gene, CDR1 is MDHEN and CDR2 is SYDVKM. The ends were cut back, 8 bases at V and 1 base at J, with 8 bases in the middle. The CDR3 is 12 amino acids. The CDR3 protein is CASDGANTEAFF. CDR3 sequence (DNA): TGTGCCAGCGATGGGGCGAACACTGAAGCTTTCTTT. The variable domain in full, with the rest retrieved from reference TRBV28 and TRBJ1-1, is DVKVTQSSRYLVKRTGEKVFLECVQDMDHENMFWYRQDPGLGLRLIYFSYDVKMKEKGDIPEGYSVSREKKERFSLILESASTNQTSMYLCASDGANTEAFFGQGTRLTVV.

As regards this clonotype: This may come from a read error, since a much larger clone is one base off. The chain carries TRBV4-1 and TRBJ1-6, with D possibly being TRBD1 (6 bases). CDR3 length: 15 amino acids. V was cut by 0 bases and J by 14 bases, with 17 bases left in between. The germline V gene encodes CDR1 MGHRA and CDR2 YSYEKL. The CDR3, as DNA: TGCGCCAGCAGCCAAGATGCACAGGGTGGAGTGACCCTCCACTTT. Protein product: CASSQDAQGGVTLHF.

A remark on this clonotype: A read error may be the cause here, since a much bigger clone is one base away. The chain is built from TRBV29-1 and TRBJ2-5, with D perhaps given as TRBD1 or TRBD2 (5 bases each). The last part of the DNA fits TRBJ2-7 better; the J call may be wrong. The CDR3 totals 13 residues. Germline CDR1 is SQVTM and CDR2 is ANQGSEA. Here the CDR3 DNA reads TGCAGCGTTGACGAGGGGACCGGGTACGAGCAGTACTTC. Its translation is CSVDEGTGYEQYF.

The rearrangement uses TRBV5-1 and TRBJ1-2; D is unresolved. Trimming stripped 6 bases from V and 6 bases from J, with 12 bases between. Germline CDR1 is SGHRS and CDR2 is YFSETQ. The CDR3 runs to 12 residues. CDR3 protein: CASKAGRDGYTF. The CDR3 DNA reads TGCGCCAGCAAGGCGGGAAGAGATGGCTACACCTTC.

This rearrangement joins TRBV2 to TRBJ1-2; D call uncertain. With 7 bases removed from V and 4 bases from J, the gap between germline ends came to 16 bases. CDR3 length: 14 amino acids. The germline V gene has CDR1 SNHLY and CDR2 FYNNEI. CDR3 loop: CASTTSPDPYGYTF. The CDR3 DNA follows: TGTGCCAGCACCACAAGCCCGGATCCCTATGGCTACACCTTC.